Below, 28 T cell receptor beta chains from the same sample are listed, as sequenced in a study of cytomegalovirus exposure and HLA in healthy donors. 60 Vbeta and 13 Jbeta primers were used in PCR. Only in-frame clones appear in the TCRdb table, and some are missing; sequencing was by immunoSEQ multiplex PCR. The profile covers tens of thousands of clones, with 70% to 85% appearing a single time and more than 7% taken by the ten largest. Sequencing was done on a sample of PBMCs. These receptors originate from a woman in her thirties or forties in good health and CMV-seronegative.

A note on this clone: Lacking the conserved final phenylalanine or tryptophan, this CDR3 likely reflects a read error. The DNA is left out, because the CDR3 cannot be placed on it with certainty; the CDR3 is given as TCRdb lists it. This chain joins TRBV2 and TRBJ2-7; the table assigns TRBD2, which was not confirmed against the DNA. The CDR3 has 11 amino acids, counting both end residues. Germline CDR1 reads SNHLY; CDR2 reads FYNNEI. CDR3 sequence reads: CASSGGRELTG.

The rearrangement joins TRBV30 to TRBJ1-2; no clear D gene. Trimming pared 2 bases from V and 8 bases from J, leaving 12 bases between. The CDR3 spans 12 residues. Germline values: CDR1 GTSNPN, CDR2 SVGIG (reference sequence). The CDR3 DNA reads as TGTGCCTGGAGTCTCCTTGGGCCGGGCTACACCTTC. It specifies CAWSLLGPGYTF. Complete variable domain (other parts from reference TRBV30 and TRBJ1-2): SQTIHQWPATLVQPVGSPLSLECTVEGTSNPNLYWYRQAAGRGLQLLFYSVGIGQISSEVPQNLSASRPQDRQFILSSKKLLLSDSGFYLCAWSLLGPGYTFGSGTRLTVV.

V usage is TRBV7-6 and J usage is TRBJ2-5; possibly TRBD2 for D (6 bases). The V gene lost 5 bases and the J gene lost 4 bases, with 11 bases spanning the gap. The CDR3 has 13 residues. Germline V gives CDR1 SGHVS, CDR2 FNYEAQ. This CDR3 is CASSQLAPETQYF. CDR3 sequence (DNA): TGTGCCAGCAGCCAACTAGCCCCAGAGACCCAGTACTTC.

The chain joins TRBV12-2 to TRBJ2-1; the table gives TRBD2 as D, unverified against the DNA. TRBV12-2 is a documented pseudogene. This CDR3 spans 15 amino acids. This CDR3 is CASRLVTSHGNEQFF. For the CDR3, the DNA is TGTGCAAGTCGGCTAGTTACTTCCCACGGGAATGAGCAGTTCTTC.

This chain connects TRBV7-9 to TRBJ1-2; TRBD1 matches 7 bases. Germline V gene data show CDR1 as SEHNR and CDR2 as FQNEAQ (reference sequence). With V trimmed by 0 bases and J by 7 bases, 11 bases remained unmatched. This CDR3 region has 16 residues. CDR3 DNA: TGTGCCAGCAGCTTAGCCGCCTCGACAGGGTCGGGTGGCTACACCTTC. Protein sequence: CASSLAASTGSGGYTF.

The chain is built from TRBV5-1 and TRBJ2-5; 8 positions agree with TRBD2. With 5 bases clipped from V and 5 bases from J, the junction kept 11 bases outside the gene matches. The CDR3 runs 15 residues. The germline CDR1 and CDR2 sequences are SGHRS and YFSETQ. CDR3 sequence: CASRGYGGAGETQYF. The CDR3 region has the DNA TGCGCCAGCAGGGGTTACGGGGGGGCCGGGGAGACCCAGTACTTC.

DNA of the CDR3: TGTGCCAGCAGTGCCCCCGGGACAGGGCCCTACGAGCAGTACTTC. It encodes CASSAPGTGPYEQYF. The chain uses TRBV25-1 and TRBJ2-7; 9 positions match TRBD1. The CDR3 contains 15 residues. The J segment lost 2 bases and the V segment lost 4 bases, leaving 6 bases of the junction unmatched. Germline CDR1 MGHDK, CDR2 SYGVNS.

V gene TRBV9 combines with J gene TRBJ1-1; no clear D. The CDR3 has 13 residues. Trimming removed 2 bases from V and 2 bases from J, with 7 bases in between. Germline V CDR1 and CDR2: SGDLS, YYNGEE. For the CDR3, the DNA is TGTGCCAGCAGCGTGCAGGTCAACACTGAAGCTTTCTTT. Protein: CASSVQVNTEAFF.

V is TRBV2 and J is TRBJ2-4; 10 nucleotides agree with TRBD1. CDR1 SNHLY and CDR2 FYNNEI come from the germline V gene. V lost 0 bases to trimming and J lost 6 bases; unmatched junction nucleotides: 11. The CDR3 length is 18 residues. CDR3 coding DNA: TGTGCCAGCAGTGAAGCGCAAAAGGCAGACAGGGGGCCAAACATTCAGTACTTC. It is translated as CASSEAQKADRGPNIQYF.

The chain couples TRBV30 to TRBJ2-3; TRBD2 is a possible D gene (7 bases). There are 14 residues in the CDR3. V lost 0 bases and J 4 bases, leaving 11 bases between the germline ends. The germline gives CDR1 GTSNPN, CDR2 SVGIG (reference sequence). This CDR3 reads CAWSVLGGPDTQYF. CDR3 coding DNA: TGTGCCTGGAGTGTACTGGGGGGGCCAGATACGCAGTATTTT.

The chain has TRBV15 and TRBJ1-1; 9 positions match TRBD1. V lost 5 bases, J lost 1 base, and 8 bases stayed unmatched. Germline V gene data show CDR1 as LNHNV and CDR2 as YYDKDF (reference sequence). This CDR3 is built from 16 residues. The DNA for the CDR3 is TGTGCCACCAGCGTGGACAGGGGTTTCGGGAACACTGAAGCTTTCTTT. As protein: CATSVDRGFGNTEAFF.

The CDR3 sequence: CASTGDTIYF. The CDR3 DNA follows: TGTGCCAGCACGGGAGACACCATATATTTT. This sequence joins TRBV25-1 and TRBJ1-3; no firm D call. V lost 7 bases and J 8 bases, leaving 6 bases between the germline ends. Per germline, CDR1 MGHDK and CDR2 SYGVNS. There are 10 residues in the CDR3.

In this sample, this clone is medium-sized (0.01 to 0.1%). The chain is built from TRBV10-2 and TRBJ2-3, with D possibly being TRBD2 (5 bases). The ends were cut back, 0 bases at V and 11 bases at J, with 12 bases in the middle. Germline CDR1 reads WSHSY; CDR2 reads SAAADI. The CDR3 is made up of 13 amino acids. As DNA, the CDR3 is TGCGCCAGCAGTGAGTCAGAGACTATGGAGCAGTATTTT. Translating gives CASSESETMEQYF.

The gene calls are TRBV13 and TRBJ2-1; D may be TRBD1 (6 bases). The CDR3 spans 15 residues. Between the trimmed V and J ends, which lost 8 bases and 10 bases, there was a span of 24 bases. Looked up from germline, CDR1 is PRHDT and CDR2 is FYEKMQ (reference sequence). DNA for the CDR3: TGTGCCAGCCTCTACATTAAAGTAGGGGGAAACGAGCAGTTCTTC. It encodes CASLYIKVGGNEQFF.

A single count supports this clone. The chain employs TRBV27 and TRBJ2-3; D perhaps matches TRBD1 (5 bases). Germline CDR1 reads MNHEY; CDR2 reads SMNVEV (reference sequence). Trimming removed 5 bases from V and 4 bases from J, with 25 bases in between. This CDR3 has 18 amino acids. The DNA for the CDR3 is TGTGCCAGCAGTCCCACACCTGCACAGTCCCAAGGGGCAGATACGCAGTATTTT. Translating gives CASSPTPAQSQGADTQYF.

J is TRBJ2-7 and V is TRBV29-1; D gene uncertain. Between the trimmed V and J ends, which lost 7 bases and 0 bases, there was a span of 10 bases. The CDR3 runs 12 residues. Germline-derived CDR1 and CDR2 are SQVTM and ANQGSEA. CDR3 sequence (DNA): TGCAGCGCAGGATTTAGCTCCTACGAGCAGTACTTC. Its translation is CSAGFSSYEQYF.

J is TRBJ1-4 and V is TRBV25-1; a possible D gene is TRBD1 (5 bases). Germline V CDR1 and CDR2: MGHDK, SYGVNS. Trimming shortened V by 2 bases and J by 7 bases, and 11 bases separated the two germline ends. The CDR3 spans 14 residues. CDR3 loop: CASSEPRGGEKLFF. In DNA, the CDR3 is TGTGCCAGCAGTGAACCCCGCGGGGGTGAAAAACTGTTTTTT.

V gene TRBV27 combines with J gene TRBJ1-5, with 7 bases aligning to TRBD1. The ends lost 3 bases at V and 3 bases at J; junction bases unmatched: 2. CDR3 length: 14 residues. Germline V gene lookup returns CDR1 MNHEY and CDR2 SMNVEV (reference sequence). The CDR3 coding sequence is TGTGCCAGCAGTTTGACAGGGACCAATCAGCCCCAGCATTTT. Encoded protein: CASSLTGTNQPQHF.

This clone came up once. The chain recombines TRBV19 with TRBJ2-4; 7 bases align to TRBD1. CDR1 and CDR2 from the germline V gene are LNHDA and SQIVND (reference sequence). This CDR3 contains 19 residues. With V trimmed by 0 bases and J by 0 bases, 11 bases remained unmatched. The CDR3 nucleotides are TGTGCCAGTAGTATAGATCTCCGGGACAGTAAGATAGCCAAAAACATTCAGTACTTC. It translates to CASSIDLRDSKIAKNIQYF.

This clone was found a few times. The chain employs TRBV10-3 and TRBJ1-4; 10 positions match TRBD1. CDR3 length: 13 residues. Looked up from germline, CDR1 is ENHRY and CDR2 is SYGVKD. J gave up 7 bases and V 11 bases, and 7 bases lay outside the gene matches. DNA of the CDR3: TGTGCCGTAAGACAGGGGGCGGTTGAAAAACTGTTTTTT. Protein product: CAVRQGAVEKLFF.

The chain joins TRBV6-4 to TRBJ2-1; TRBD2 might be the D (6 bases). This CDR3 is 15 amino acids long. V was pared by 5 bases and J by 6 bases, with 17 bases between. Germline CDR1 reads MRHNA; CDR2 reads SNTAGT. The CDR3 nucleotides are TGTGCCAGCAGTCCGGAGGGTCTAGCGAGCAATGAGCAGTTCTTC. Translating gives CASSPEGLASNEQFF.

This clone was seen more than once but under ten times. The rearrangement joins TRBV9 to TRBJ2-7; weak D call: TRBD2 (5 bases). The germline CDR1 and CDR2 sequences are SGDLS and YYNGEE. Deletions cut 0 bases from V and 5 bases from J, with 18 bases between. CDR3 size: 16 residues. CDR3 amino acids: CASSVGVRGNLDEQYF. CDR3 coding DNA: TGTGCCAGCAGCGTAGGGGTACGAGGGAATTTGGACGAGCAGTACTTC.

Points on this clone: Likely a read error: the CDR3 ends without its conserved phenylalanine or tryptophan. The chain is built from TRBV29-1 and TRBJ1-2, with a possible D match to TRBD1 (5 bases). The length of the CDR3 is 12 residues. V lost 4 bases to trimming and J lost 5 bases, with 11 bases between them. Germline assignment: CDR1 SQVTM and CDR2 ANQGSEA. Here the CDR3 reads CSVGGEGYGYTL. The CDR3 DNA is TGCAGCGTTGGAGGGGAGGGTTATGGCTACACCCTC.

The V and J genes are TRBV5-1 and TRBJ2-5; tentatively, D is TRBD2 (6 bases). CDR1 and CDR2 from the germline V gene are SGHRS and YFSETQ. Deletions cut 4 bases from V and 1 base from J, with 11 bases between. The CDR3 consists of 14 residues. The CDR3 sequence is CASSAGRSQETQYF. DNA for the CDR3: TGCGCCAGCAGCGCCGGGAGATCCCAAGAGACCCAGTACTTC.

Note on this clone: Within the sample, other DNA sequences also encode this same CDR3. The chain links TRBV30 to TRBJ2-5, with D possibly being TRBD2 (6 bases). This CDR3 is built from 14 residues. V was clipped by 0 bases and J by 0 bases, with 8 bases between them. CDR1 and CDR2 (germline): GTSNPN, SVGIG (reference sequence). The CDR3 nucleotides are TGTGCCTGGAGTGTCCGGGGGAACCAAGAGACCCAGTACTTC. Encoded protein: CAWSVRGNQETQYF.

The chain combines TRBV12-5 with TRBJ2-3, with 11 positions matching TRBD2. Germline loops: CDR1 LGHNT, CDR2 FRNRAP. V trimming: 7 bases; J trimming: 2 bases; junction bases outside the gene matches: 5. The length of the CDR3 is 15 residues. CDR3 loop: CASAQLAGATDTQYF. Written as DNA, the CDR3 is TGTGCTAGTGCACAACTAGCGGGGGCCACAGATACGCAGTATTTT.

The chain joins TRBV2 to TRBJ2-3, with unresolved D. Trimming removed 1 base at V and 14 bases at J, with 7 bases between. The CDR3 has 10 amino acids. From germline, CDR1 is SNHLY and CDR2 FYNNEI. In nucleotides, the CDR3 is TGTGCCAGCAGTGAAGGTAGTACGTATTTT. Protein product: CASSEGSTYF.

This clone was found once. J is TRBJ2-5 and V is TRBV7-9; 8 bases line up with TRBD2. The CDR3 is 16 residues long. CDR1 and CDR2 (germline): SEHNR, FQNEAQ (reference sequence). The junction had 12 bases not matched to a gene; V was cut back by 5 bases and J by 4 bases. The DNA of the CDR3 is TGTGCCAGCAGCCAACGGGGGGGGTCACGAGGAGAGACCCAGTACTTC. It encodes CASSQRGGSRGETQYF.